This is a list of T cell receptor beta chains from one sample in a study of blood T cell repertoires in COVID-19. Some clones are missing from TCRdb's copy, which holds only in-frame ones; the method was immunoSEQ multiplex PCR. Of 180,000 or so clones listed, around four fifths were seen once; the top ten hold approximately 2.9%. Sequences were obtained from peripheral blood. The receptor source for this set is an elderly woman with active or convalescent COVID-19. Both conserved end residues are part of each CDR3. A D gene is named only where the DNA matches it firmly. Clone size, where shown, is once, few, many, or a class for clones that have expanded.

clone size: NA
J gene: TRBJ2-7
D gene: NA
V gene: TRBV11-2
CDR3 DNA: TGTGCCAGCAGCTTAGACGCGGGGAGCTCCTACGAGCAGTACTTC
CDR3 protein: CASSLDAGSSYEQYF

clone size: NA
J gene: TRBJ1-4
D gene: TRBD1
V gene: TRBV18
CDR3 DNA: TGTGCCAGCTCGCTAGGGACAGCAGCAACTAATGAAAAACTGTTTTTT
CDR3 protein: CASSLGTAATNEKLFF

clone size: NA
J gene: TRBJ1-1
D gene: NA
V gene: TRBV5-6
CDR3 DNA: TGTGCCAGCAGCTTGGTGGCGGCTGAAGCTTTCTTT
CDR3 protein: CASSLVAAEAFF

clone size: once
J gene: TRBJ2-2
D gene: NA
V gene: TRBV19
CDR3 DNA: TGTGCCAGTAGTATAACGTTCGTGAGCGGTGGCGGGGAGCTGTTTTTT
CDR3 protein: CASSITFVSGGGELFF

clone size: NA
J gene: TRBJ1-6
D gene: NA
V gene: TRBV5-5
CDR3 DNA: TGTGCCAGTAGCTCCATTCTAGCGGGAAATAATTCACCCCTCCACTTT
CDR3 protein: CASSSILAGNNSPLHF

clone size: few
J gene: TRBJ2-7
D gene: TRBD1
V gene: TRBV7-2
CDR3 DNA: TGTGCCAGCAGCTTAACCGGGACAGGGATTTACGAGCAGTACTTC
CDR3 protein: CASSLTGTGIYEQYF

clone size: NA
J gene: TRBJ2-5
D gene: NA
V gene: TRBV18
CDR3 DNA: TGTGCCAGCTCACCACCGTCCCAGGGCAGTGAGACCCAGTACTTC
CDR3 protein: CASSPPSQGSETQYF

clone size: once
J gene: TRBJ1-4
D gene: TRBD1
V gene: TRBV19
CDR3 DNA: TGTGCCAGTAGAAGAGACAGGGAAAATGAAAAACTGTTTTTT
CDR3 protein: CASRRDRENEKLFF

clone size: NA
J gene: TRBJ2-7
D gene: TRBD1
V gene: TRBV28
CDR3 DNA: TGTGCCAGCAGTTTATTTGCACAGGGGCTTAACGAGCAGTACTTC
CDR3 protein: CASSLFAQGLNEQYF

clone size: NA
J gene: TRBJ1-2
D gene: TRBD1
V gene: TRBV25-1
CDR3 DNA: TGTGCCAGCAGTGAGCCAGGGGGCTCGGGCGGCTACACCTTC
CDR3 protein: CASSEPGGSGGYTF

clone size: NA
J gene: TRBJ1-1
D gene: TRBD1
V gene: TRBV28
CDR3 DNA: TGTGCCAGCAGTCCCGGGACAGGGCTGGTTACTGAAGCTTTCTTT
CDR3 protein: CASSPGTGLVTEAFF

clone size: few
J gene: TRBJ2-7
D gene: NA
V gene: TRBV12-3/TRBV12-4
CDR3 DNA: TGTGCCAGCAGTTTTGGCAGAACCTACGAGCAGTACTTC
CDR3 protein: CASSFGRTYEQYF

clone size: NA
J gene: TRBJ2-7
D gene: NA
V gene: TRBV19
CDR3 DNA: TGTGCCAGTAGTGTCGAGGGCGCCTACGAGCAGTACTTC
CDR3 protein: CASSVEGAYEQYF

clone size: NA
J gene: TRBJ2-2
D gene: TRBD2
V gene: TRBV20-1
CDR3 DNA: TGCAGTGCTAGTGGGGCTCGAGCGGGGCCCGCCACCGGGGAGCTGTTTTTT
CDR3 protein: CSASGARAGPATGELFF

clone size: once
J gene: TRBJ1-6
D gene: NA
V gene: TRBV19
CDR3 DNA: TGTGCCAGTAGTATTCTCTCCCTCAATTCACCCCTCCACTTT
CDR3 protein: CASSILSLNSPLHF

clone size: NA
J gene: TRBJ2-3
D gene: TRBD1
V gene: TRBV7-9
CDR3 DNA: TGTGCCAGCAGCCAACGACAGGGCAGCACAGATACGCAGTATTTT
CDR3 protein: CASSQRQGSTDTQYF

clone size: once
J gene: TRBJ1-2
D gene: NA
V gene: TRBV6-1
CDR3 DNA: TGTGCCAGCAGTGAAGGCGGAGGGTACAGCTCTAACTATGGCTACACCTTC
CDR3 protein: CASSEGGGYSSNYGYTF

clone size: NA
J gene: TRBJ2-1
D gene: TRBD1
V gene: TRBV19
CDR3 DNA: TGTGCCAGTAGTCCGAGACAGGGGAATGAGCAGTTCTTC
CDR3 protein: CASSPRQGNEQFF

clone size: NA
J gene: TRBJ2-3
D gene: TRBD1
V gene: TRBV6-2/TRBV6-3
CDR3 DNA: TGTGCCAGCAGTTACGGGACAGGGCGGTCAGATACGCAGTATTTT
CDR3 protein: CASSYGTGRSDTQYF

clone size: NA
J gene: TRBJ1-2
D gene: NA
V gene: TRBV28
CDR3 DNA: TGTGCCAGCAGCTCCCTAATGGACGGGGGTGGCTACACCTTC
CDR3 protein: CASSSLMDGGGYTF

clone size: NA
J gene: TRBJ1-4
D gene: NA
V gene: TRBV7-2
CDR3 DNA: TGTGCCAGCAGCTCACAGCCTGCAACTAATGAAAAACTGTTTTTT
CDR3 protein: CASSSQPATNEKLFF

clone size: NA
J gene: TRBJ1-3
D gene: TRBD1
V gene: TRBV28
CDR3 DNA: TGTGCCAGCAGTTTGACAGGGGGTGGAAACACCATATATTTT
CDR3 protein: CASSLTGGGNTIYF

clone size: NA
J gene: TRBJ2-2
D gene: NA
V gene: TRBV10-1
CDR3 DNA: TGCGCCAGCAGTGAGGGGGCTGGCGGGGAGCTGTTTTTT
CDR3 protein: CASSEGAGGELFF

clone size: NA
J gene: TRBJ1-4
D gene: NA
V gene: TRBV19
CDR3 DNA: TGTGCCAGTAACTACCTGTCGGGGCAGGGGAAATTTGCAACTAATGAAAAACTGTTTTTT
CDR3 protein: CASNYLSGQGKFATNEKLFF

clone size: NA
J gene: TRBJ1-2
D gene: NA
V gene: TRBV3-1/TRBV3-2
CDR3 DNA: TGTGCCAGCAGCCAAGGTGGGCAGGACACCTTC
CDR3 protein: CASSQGGQDTF

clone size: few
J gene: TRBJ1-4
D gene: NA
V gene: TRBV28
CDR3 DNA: TGTGCCAGCCAGGACAGTACCAATGAAAAACTGTTTTTT
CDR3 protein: CASQDSTNEKLFF

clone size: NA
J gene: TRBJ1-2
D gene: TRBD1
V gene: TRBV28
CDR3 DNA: TGTGCCAGCAGTTTTGCGGGCGCACAGGGGGTTTTATATAATGGCTACACCTTC
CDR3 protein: CASSFAGAQGVLYNGYTF

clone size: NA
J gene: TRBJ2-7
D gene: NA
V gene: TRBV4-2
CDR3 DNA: TGTGCCAGCAGCCAAGATCTAGTAACGTTCGAGCAGTACTTC
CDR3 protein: CASSQDLVTFEQYF

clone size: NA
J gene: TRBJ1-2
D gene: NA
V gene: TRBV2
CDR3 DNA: TGTGCCAGCAGTGAGCCGGGGAATTATGGCTACACCTTC
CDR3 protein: CASSEPGNYGYTF

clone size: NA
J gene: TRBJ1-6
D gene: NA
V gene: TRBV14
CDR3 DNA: TGTGCCAGCAACCTGGGGGGACCGCGCTCCTATAATTCACCCCTCCACTTT
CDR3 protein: CASNLGGPRSYNSPLHF

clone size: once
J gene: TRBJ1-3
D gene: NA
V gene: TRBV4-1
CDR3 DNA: TGCGCCAGCAGCCTGACAGGATCTGGAAACACCATATATTTT
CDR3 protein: CASSLTGSGNTIYF

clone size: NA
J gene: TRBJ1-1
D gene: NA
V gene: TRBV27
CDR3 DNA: TGTGCCAGCAGTCCGGAGGGGGGGCGATTACGGACTGAAGCTTTCTTT
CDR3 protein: CASSPEGGRLRTEAFF

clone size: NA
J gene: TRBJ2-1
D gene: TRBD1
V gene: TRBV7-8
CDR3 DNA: TGTGCCAGCATTCAGGGGGCGTTTAATGGATACAATGAGCAGTTCTTC
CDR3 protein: CASIQGAFNGYNEQFF

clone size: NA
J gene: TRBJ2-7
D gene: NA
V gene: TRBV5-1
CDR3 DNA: TGCGCCAGCAGCATCTACCAAGGCGGCTCCTACGAGCAGTACTTC
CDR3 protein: CASSIYQGGSYEQYF

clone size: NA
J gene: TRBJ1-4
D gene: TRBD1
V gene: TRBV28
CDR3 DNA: TGTGCCAGCGTACGGGACAGGGATAATGAAAAACTGTTTTTT
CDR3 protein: CASVRDRDNEKLFF

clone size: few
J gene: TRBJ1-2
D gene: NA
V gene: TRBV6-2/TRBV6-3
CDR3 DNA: TGTGCCAGCAGTTATAAGGGAGACTATGGCTACACCTTC
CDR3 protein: CASSYKGDYGYTF

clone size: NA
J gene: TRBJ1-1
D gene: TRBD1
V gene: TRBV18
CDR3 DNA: TGTGCCAGCTCACCAGCCGGACAGGGTAACACTGAAGCTTTCTTT
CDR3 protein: CASSPAGQGNTEAFF

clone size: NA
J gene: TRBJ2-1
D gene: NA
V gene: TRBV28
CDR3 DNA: TGTGCCAGCAGTACAGGGGGGGCGGATTCCTACAATGAGCAGTTCTTC
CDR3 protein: CASSTGGADSYNEQFF

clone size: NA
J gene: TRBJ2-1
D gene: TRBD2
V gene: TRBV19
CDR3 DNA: TGTGCCAGTAGATTGACTAGCGGGGGTGGTAATGAGCAGTTCTTC
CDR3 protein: CASRLTSGGGNEQFF

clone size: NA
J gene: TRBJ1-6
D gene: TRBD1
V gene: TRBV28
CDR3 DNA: TGTGCCAGCAGTCCCCGCCTCATCACCGGGACAGAGGATTCACCCCTCCACTTT
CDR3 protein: CASSPRLITGTEDSPLHF

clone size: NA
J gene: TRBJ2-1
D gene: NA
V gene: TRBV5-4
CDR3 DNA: TGTGCCAGCAGCTTGGATAGGGCAGGGACCTACAATGAGCAGTTCTTC
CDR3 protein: CASSLDRAGTYNEQFF

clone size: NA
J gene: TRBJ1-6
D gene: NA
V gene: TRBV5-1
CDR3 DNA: TGCGCCAGCAGCTTGGGCTGGGGCTCACAGAAAGATGATTCACCCCTCCACTTT
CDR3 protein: CASSLGWGSQKDDSPLHF

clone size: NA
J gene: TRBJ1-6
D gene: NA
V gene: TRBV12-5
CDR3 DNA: TGTGCTAGTGGTTTTGTATTGCGACCGGGCGACAGTTCACCCCTCCACTTT
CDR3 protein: CASGFVLRPGDSSPLHF

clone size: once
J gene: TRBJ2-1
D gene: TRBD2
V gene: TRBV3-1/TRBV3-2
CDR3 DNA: TGTGCCAGCAGCCAAGGAGCGGGGGGATACAATGAGCAGTTCTTC
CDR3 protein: CASSQGAGGYNEQFF

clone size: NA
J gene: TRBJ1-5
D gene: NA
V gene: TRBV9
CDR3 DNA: TGTGCCAGCAGCGTAGAGTGGACAGCTCAGCCCCAGCATTTT
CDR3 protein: CASSVEWTAQPQHF

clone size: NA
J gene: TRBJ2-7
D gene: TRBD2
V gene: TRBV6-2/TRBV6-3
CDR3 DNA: TGTGCCAGCAGTCGACTAGCTCGAGAGCAGTACTTC
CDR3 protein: CASSRLAREQYF

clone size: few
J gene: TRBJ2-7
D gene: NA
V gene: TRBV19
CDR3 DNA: TGTGCCAGTAGTATACGGGCGGGGATTCTATCCCCCTACGAGCAGTACTTC
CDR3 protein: CASSIRAGILSPYEQYF

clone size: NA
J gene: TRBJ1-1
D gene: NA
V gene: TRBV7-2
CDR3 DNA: TGTGCCAGCAGCCCCCAGGGAGGAGGGTTAGCTTTCTTT
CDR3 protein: CASSPQGGGLAFF

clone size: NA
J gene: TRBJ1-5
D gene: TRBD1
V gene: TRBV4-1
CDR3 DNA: TGCGCCAGCAGCCATTGGACAGGGAGGGATCAGCCCCAGCATTTT
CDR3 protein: CASSHWTGRDQPQHF

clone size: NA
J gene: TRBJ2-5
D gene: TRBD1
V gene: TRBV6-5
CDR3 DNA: TGTGCCAGCAGTTCATCAGGGGGCTGGGAGACCCAGTACTTC
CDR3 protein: CASSSSGGWETQYF

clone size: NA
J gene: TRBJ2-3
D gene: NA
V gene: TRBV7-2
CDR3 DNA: TGTGCCAGCAGCTTCATGGGACTTACAGATACGCAGTATTTT
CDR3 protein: CASSFMGLTDTQYF

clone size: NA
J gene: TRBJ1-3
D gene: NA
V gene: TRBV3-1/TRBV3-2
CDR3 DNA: TGTGCCAGCAGCCTCCTCTCTGGAAACACCATATATTTT
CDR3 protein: CASSLLSGNTIYF

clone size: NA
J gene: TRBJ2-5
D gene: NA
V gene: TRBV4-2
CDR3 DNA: TGTGCCAGCAGCCAAGATACGCTAGCGTATGAGACCCAGTACTTC
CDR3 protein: CASSQDTLAYETQYF

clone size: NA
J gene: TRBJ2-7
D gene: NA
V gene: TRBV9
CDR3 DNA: TGTGCCAGCAGCGCGATGCCGGGACAAGGCGTCTACGAGCAGTACTTC
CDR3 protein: CASSAMPGQGVYEQYF